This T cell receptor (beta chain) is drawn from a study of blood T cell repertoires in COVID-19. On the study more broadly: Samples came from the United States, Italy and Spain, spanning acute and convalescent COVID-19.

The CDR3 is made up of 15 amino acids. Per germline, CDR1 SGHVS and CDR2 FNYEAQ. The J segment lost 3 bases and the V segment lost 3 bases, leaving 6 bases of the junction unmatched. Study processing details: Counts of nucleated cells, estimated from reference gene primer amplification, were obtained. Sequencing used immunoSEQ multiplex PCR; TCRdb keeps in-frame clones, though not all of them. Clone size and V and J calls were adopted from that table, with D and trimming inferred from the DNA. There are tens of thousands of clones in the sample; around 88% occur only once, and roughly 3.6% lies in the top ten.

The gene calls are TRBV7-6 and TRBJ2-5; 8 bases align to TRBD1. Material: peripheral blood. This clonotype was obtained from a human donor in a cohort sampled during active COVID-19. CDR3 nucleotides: TGTGCCAGCAGCTTTTACAGGACAGGGAAAGAGACCCAGTACTTC. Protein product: CASSFYRTGKETQYF.